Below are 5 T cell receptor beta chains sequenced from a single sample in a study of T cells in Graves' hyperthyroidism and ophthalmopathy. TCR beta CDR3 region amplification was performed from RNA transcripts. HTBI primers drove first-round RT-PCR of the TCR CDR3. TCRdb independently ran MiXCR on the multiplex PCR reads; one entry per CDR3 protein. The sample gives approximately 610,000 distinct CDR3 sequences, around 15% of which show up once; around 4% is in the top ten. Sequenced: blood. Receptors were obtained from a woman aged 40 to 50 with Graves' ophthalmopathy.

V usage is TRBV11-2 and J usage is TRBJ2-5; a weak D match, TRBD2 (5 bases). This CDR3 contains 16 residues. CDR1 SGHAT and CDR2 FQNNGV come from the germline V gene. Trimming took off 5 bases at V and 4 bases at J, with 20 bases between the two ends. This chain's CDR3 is CASSQSEAVVRETQYF. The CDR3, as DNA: TGTGCCAGCAGCCAGTCCGAAGCGGTGGTTCGAGAGACCCAGTACTTC.

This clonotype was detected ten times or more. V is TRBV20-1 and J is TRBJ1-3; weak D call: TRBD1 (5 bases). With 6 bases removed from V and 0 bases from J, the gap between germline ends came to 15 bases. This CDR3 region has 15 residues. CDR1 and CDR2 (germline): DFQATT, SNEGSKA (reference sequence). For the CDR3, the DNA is TGCAGTGCCAGACGGACATCGCGCTCTGGAAACACCATATATTTT. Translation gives CSARRTSRSGNTIYF.

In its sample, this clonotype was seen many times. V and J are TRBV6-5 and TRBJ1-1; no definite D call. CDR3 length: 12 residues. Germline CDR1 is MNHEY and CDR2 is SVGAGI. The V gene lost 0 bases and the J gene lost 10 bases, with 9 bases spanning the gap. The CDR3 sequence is CASSYSTGGAFF. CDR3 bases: TGTGCCAGCAGTTACTCCACGGGTGGAGCTTTCTTT.

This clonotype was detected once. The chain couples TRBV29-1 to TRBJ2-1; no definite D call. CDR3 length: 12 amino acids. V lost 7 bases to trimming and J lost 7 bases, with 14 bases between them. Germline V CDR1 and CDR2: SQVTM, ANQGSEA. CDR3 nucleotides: TGCAGCGGCCTGGGATTCCTGAATGAGCAGTTCTTC. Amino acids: CSGLGFLNEQFF.

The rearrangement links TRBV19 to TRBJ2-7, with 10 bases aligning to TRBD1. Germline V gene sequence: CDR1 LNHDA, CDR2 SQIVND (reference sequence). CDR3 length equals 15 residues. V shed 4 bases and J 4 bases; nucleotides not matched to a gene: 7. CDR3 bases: TGTGCCAGTAGTACCGGGACAGGGGCTTCATACGAGCAGTACTTC. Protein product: CASSTGTGASYEQYF.